This T cell receptor (beta chain) was identified in a study of PD-1 blockade in classical Hodgkin lymphoma. Time point here: cycle 4 day 1 (C4D1), after 6 weeks of nivolumab. Each patient experienced a relapse that followed autologous stem cell transplantation, and brentuximab vedotin exposure varied. Sequenced by immunoSEQ multiplex PCR; TCRdb stores in-frame clones only, minus some. The table includes approximately 100,000 clones, around 80% detected once. As for this clone: Its antigen is as yet unknown.

General observations from the study: Whereas CD4+ TCR diversity had risen significantly by C4D1, CD8+ TCR diversity had not. Baseline TCR diversity was reportedly lower in newly diagnosed patients than in healthy donors. It was reported as lower still in relapsed/refractory patients.

V was shortened by 0 bases and J by 4 bases, with 15 bases between the two germline ends. In germline, CDR1 is SEHNR, CDR2 FQNEAQ (reference sequence). This CDR3 region has 16 residues. This TCR was sampled from a human donor with classical Hodgkin lymphoma. The specimen comprised peripheral blood mononuclear cells (PBMCs), sampled before the fourth cycle of nivolumab. V is TRBV7-9 and J is TRBJ1-2; tentative D call: TRBD1 (6 bases). DNA of the CDR3: TGTGCCAGCAGCTTAGCGGGAGGCGGACAGCCCTATGGCTACACCTTC. Its translation is CASSLAGGGQPYGYTF.